This T cell receptor (beta chain) was recovered during a study of blood T cells in healthy people across ages. In its sample, this clonotype was seen a few times. PCR was performed a second time for roughly 6 to 12 cycles using a sample-barcoded 5' primer and a J-beta primer mix. From the 5' RACE reads, TCRdb called clonotypes with MiXCR, one entry per CDR3 protein. The sample has 1 million to 1.2 million distinct CDR3 sequences; 35% to 40% are singletons. Sequencing was done on a sample of blood. The sequence came from a young man in good health.

In nucleotides, the CDR3 is TGTGCCAGCAGTCCCGGACGCTCCGTAGATGGCTACACCTTC. This sequence encodes CASSPGRSVDGYTF. This chain links TRBV12-3 or TRBV12-4 with TRBJ1-2; no firm D call. V gave up 5 bases and J gave up 6 bases, with 16 bases separating them. The length of the CDR3 is 14 residues.